The 22 T cell receptor beta chains presented below share a single source sample, sequenced in a study of CD8 T cells in ankylosing spondylitis. TCRdb analysed the 5' RACE reads with MiXCR anew, one entry per CDR3 protein. The table records 200,000 to 300,000 distinct CDR3 sequences, roughly 10% of them present only once. Sequences were obtained from blood, either unsorted or a sorted T cell fraction (not recorded which). The receptors derive from a male donor with ankylosing spondylitis or in good health (not recorded which).

This clonotype occurred many times. This chain links TRBV28 with TRBJ2-3; D possibly corresponds to TRBD1 (5 bases). CDR3 length: 14 amino acids. With 3 bases removed from V and 4 bases from J, the gap between germline ends came to 11 bases. The germline V gene encodes CDR1 MDHEN and CDR2 SYDVKM. CDR3 bases: TGTGCCAGCAGTTTTTCCAGGGTGGCAGATACGCAGTATTTT. Its translation is CASSFSRVADTQYF.

This clonotype was counted once. This chain links TRBV20-1 with TRBJ2-1, with 8 bases that match TRBD2. The germline CDR1 and CDR2 sequences are DFQATT and SNEGSKA (reference sequence). The CDR3 sequence is 12 residues long. The V gene end was trimmed by 3 bases and the J gene end by 12 bases; junction bases not matched to a gene: 7. Here the CDR3 reads CSASGGDIGQFF. The CDR3 nucleotides are TGCAGTGCTAGCGGGGGGGACATCGGGCAGTTCTTC.

This clonotype was found many times. The CDR3 region has the DNA TGCAGTGCACCATTCGGGACAGGGACATATGGCTACACCTTC. Residues: CSAPFGTGTYGYTF. J is TRBJ1-2 and V is TRBV20-1, with 9 bases aligning to TRBD1. The junction had 10 bases not matched to a gene; V was cut back by 6 bases and J by 5 bases. Germline V gene data show CDR1 as DFQATT and CDR2 as SNEGSKA (reference sequence). The CDR3 is made up of 14 amino acids.

The rearrangement links TRBV29-1 to TRBJ2-2; a possible D gene is TRBD1 (6 bases). CDR1 is SQVTM, CDR2 ANQGSEA, per germline. The CDR3 has 13 amino acids. Trimming removed 3 bases at V and 5 bases at J, with 10 bases between. As DNA, the CDR3 is TGCAGCGTTGACAGGGGTGGGACCGGGGAGCTGTTTTTT. Protein sequence: CSVDRGGTGELFF.

This clonotype showed up many times. The rearrangement joins TRBV5-1 to TRBJ2-5; unclear D gene. Per the germline V gene, CDR1 is SGHRS and CDR2 is YFSETQ. The CDR3 runs 14 residues. V lost 4 bases and J lost 4, with 14 bases in between. DNA for the CDR3: TGCGCCAGCAGCCTGGACCCCCTAGGAGAGACCCAGTACTTC. Its translation is CASSLDPLGETQYF.

The V and J genes are TRBV2 and TRBJ1-1; maybe TRBD1 (5 bases). CDR1 SNHLY and CDR2 FYNNEI come from the germline V gene. V was pared by 3 bases and J by 6 bases, with 17 bases between. The CDR3 spans 15 residues. The CDR3 DNA follows: TGTGCCAGCAGTGATGGGACCAGCCTTTCTTCTGAAGCTTTCTTT. Its translation is CASSDGTSLSSEAFF.

This clonotype was found many times. The genes are TRBV15 and TRBJ2-5; tentative D call: TRBD2 (5 bases). CDR1 LNHNV and CDR2 YYDKDF come from the germline V gene (reference sequence). With 9 bases removed from V and 1 base from J, the gap between germline ends came to 12 bases. The CDR3 contains 13 residues. The CDR3 sequence is CATASGFQETQYF. In DNA form, the CDR3 reads TGTGCCACAGCCAGCGGATTCCAAGAGACCCAGTACTTC.

This clonotype was observed a few times. V is TRBV11-2 and J is TRBJ2-2; tentatively, D is TRBD2 (5 bases). Trimming cost V 8 bases and J 0 bases, with 10 bases left between them. The CDR3 has 14 amino acids. CDR1 SGHAT and CDR2 FQNNGV come from the germline V gene. The CDR3 loop is CASAYGANTGELFF. Here the CDR3 DNA reads TGTGCCAGCGCTTACGGGGCGAACACCGGGGAGCTGTTTTTT. The full variable domain, rest sourced from reference TRBV11-2 and TRBJ2-2, is EAGVAQSPRYKIIEKRQSVAFWCNPISGHATLYWYQQILGQGPKLLIQFQNNGVVDDSQLPKDRFSAERLKGVDSTLKIQPAKLEDSAVYLCASAYGANTGELFFGEGSRLTVL.

This clonotype was recorded a few times. The chain links TRBV19 to TRBJ1-5; D might be TRBD1 (6 bases). This CDR3 contains 14 residues. The germline CDR1 and CDR2 sequences are LNHDA and SQIVND (reference sequence). Trimming took 3 bases from V and 6 from J, leaving 12 bases between them. This CDR3 reads CASSIEGESQPQHF. The CDR3, as DNA: TGTGCCAGTAGTATTGAGGGGGAGTCTCAGCCCCAGCATTTT.

This clonotype was seen more than once but under ten times. The chain combines TRBV15 with TRBJ2-7; 13 bases match TRBD2. CDR1 and CDR2 from the germline V gene are LNHNV and YYDKDF (reference sequence). V was pared by 2 bases and J by 0 bases, with 10 bases of the junction left unmatched. The CDR3 contains 19 residues. The CDR3 nucleotides are TGTGCCACCAGCAGAACCGGGGGACTAGCGGGATCAAGCTCCTACGAGCAGTACTTC. It specifies CATSRTGGLAGSSSYEQYF.

This clonotype has at least ten counts. The chain employs TRBV24-1 and TRBJ1-5; TRBD1 matches 10 bases. The V gene's germline CDR1 is KGHDR and CDR2 SFDVKD. The CDR3 spans 17 residues. Losses at the gene ends were 10 bases for V and 6 bases for J; bases not matched to a gene: 17. CDR3 sequence: CATGRTGGPQRGQPQHF. The CDR3 coding sequence is TGTGCCACTGGTCGGACAGGGGGACCCCAGCGGGGTCAGCCCCAGCATTTT.

This clonotype showed up many times. CDR3 nucleotides: TGTGCCAGCAGTGGCGGGACAGGGAGAGCAGATACGCAGTATTTT. Translation: CASSGGTGRADTQYF. This chain links TRBV12-3 or TRBV12-4 with TRBJ2-3; 9 positions match TRBD1. This CDR3 spans 15 amino acids. Trimming cost V 5 bases and J 4 bases; bases outside gene matches: 7.

Ten or more counts support this clonotype. The chain is built from TRBV5-1 and TRBJ2-1; 9 nucleotides match TRBD1. Germline trimming cut 0 bases from V and 7 bases from J; bases unmatched to any gene: 5. CDR3 length: 15 amino acids. Germline V gene data show CDR1 as SGHRS and CDR2 as YFSETQ. CDR3 in amino acids: CASSLARTGVNEQFF. In DNA form, the CDR3 reads TGCGCCAGCAGCTTGGCGAGGACAGGGGTAAATGAGCAGTTCTTC.

This clonotype was counted at least ten times. V gene TRBV5-1 combines with J gene TRBJ2-5, with D perhaps TRBD2 (6 bases). The CDR3 runs 15 residues. V was trimmed by 0 bases and J by 2 bases, leaving 11 bases between them. Germline values: CDR1 SGHRS, CDR2 YFSETQ. The CDR3 reads CASSLEASEQETQYF. Written as DNA, the CDR3 is TGCGCCAGCAGCTTGGAGGCTAGCGAACAAGAGACCCAGTACTTC.

This chain connects TRBV20-1 to TRBJ1-2, with a possible D match to TRBD1 (5 bases). The germline gives CDR1 DFQATT, CDR2 SNEGSKA (reference sequence). V lost 8 bases and J 2 bases, leaving 15 bases between the germline ends. The CDR3 runs to 13 residues. The CDR3 loop reads CSTEAGTNYGYTF. The CDR3 DNA sequence: TGCAGTACTGAGGCAGGGACCAACTATGGCTACACCTTC.

The rearrangement joins TRBV5-4 to TRBJ1-1; the D gene is possibly TRBD1 (5 bases). The V end was cut by 2 bases, the J end by 1 base, with 9 bases between. The CDR3 sequence is 14 residues long. Germline values: CDR1 SGHNT, CDR2 YYREEE (reference sequence). CDR3 residues: CASSFGGWNTEAFF. The DNA of the CDR3 is TGTGCCAGCAGCTTTGGGGGATGGAACACTGAAGCTTTCTTT.

Ten or more counts support this clonotype. The chain recombines TRBV29-1 with TRBJ2-3, with D hard to call. Germline CDR1 SQVTM, CDR2 ANQGSEA. V gave up 2 bases and J gave up 1 base, with 4 bases separating them. The CDR3 runs to 12 residues. CDR3 residues: CSVERGTDTQYF. The DNA of the CDR3 is TGCAGCGTTGAAAGAGGCACAGATACGCAGTATTTT.

In this sample, this clonotype turned up many times. This sequence joins TRBV10-2 and TRBJ2-1, with unresolved D. V was trimmed by 4 bases and J by 3 bases, leaving 10 bases between them. The germline V gene encodes CDR1 WSHSY and CDR2 SAAADI. This CDR3 region has 14 residues. The CDR3: CASSVGPNYNEQFF. The CDR3 DNA follows: TGCGCCAGCAGTGTAGGGCCGAACTACAATGAGCAGTTCTTC.

This clonotype was seen ten or more times. DNA for the CDR3: TGCGCCAGCGGCCCCACAGCCTCTCAAGAGACCCAGTACTTC. Protein: CASGPTASQETQYF. The rearrangement joins TRBV5-1 to TRBJ2-5; D is unclear. The V gene's germline CDR1 is SGHRS and CDR2 YFSETQ. V gave up 7 bases and J gave up 2 bases, with 15 bases separating them. This CDR3 has 14 amino acids.

J is TRBJ2-5 and V is TRBV18; D remains unclear. Germline V gene data show CDR1 as KGHSH and CDR2 as LQKENI. CDR3 size: 14 residues. The V and J ends lost 4 bases and 3 bases respectively, with 12 bases between them. In nucleotides, the CDR3 is TGTGCCAGCTCACGCGACCTTGGGGAAGAGACCCAGTACTTC. It translates to CASSRDLGEETQYF.

This clonotype was picked up many times. The chain employs TRBV10-1 and TRBJ2-2, with D maybe TRBD2 (6 bases). The germline CDR1 and CDR2 sequences are WNHNN and SYGVQD (reference sequence). This CDR3 is 14 amino acids long. V was pared by 5 bases and J by 6 bases, with 13 bases between. This CDR3 reads CASSPGGIPGELFF. CDR3 nucleotide sequence: TGCGCCAGCAGTCCTGGAGGGATCCCCGGGGAGCTGTTTTTT.

This clonotype was detected ten times or more. The V call is TRBV4-1, the J call TRBJ2-1, with 11 bases identical to TRBD2. Germline assignment: CDR1 MGHRA and CDR2 YSYEKL. The CDR3 sequence is 16 residues long. J gave up 8 bases and V 3 bases, and 9 bases lay outside the gene matches. CDR3 DNA: TGCGCCAGCAGCCACTTTAGCGGGGGGGCTTTGGATGAGCAGTTCTTC. Translation: CASSHFSGGALDEQFF.